A selection of T cell receptor beta chains follows, all from one sample in a study of shared clonotypes between healthy human individuals. Libraries were prepared by immunoSEQ multiplex PCR; TCRdb keeps only in-frame clonotypes and omits some of them. This repertoire shows 2 million to 2.5 million clones, about 90% found once; its top ten account for 0.37%. The sequenced sample consisted of naive CD4+ T cells from PBMCs. These receptors were collected from a man aged 18 to 30 in good health. Some clones in this sample may be carry-over from other donors' samples. Each CDR3 is given with its conserved first and last residue. Each record gives: clone size, D gene, V gene, J gene, CDR3 protein, CDR3 DNA. D genes are given only for firm matches. Where a row states a size, it is once, few, many or the class of an expanded clone; other rows omit it.

clone size: -
D gene: -
V gene: TRBV30
J gene: TRBJ2-7
CDR3 protein: CAWSPGQDGQYF
CDR3 DNA: TGTGCCTGGAGTCCTGGCCAAGATGGGCAGTACTTC

clone size: -
D gene: TRBD1
V gene: TRBV19
J gene: TRBJ1-5
CDR3 protein: CASKDRDWQPQHF
CDR3 DNA: TGTGCCAGTAAAGACAGGGATTGGCAGCCCCAGCATTTT

clone size: -
D gene: TRBD2
V gene: TRBV28
J gene: TRBJ2-7
CDR3 protein: CASSFSTSGSYEQYF
CDR3 DNA: TGTGCCAGCAGTTTTTCGACTAGCGGGTCCTACGAGCAGTACTTC

clone size: -
D gene: TRBD1
V gene: TRBV29-1
J gene: TRBJ1-1
CDR3 protein: CSVGQGLNTEAFF
CDR3 DNA: TGCAGCGTCGGACAGGGGTTGAACACTGAAGCTTTCTTT

clone size: -
D gene: -
V gene: TRBV6-6
J gene: TRBJ1-1
CDR3 protein: CASSRRQPVTEAFF
CDR3 DNA: TGTGCCAGCAGTAGACGACAGCCCGTCACTGAAGCTTTCTTT

clone size: -
D gene: -
V gene: TRBV6-6
J gene: TRBJ1-2
CDR3 protein: CASSYSSLVYNYGYTF
CDR3 DNA: TGTGCCAGCAGTTACTCATCCCTCGTCTACAACTATGGCTACACCTTC

clone size: -
D gene: -
V gene: TRBV10-3
J gene: TRBJ1-2
CDR3 protein: CAITGGYGYTF
CDR3 DNA: TGTGCCATCACGGGCGGATATGGCTACACCTTC

clone size: -
D gene: TRBD1
V gene: TRBV7-9
J gene: TRBJ2-7
CDR3 protein: CASSSRQGRAYEQYF
CDR3 DNA: TGTGCCAGCAGCAGCAGACAGGGAAGAGCCTACGAGCAGTACTTC

clone size: once
D gene: TRBD1
V gene: TRBV5-5
J gene: TRBJ1-1
CDR3 protein: CASSFSGGGTEAFF
CDR3 DNA: TGTGCCAGCAGCTTTTCAGGGGGAGGGACTGAAGCTTTCTTT

clone size: -
D gene: -
V gene: TRBV21-1
J gene: TRBJ2-7
CDR3 protein: CASSKGPGASYEQYF
CDR3 DNA: TGTGCCAGCAGCAAAGGGCCAGGCGCTTCCTACGAGCAGTACTTC

clone size: once
D gene: -
V gene: TRBV5-6
J gene: TRBJ1-2
CDR3 protein: CASSSYTPSAGYTF
CDR3 DNA: TGTGCCAGCAGCTCCTACACCCCTTCGGCGGGCTACACCTTC

clone size: -
D gene: -
V gene: TRBV7-2
J gene: TRBJ2-2
CDR3 protein: CASSFSSIGTGELFF
CDR3 DNA: TGTGCCAGCAGCTTTTCATCCATCGGCACCGGGGAGCTGTTTTTT

clone size: -
D gene: -
V gene: TRBV19
J gene: TRBJ2-5
CDR3 protein: CASSTPGIQETQYF
CDR3 DNA: TGTGCCAGTAGTACCCCGGGAATCCAAGAGACCCAGTACTTC

clone size: few
D gene: TRBD1
V gene: TRBV5-1
J gene: TRBJ2-7
CDR3 protein: CASGRDSNYEQYF
CDR3 DNA: TGCGCCAGCGGCCGGGACAGCAACTACGAGCAGTACTTC

clone size: -
D gene: -
V gene: TRBV6-5
J gene: TRBJ2-3
CDR3 protein: CASSYVRTGDTQYF
CDR3 DNA: TGTGCCAGCAGTTACGTCCGTACGGGGGATACGCAGTATTTT

clone size: -
D gene: TRBD1
V gene: TRBV25-1
J gene: TRBJ1-1
CDR3 protein: CASSEMGRGRDTEAFF
CDR3 DNA: TGTGCCAGCAGTGAAATGGGCAGGGGGCGGGACACTGAAGCTTTCTTT

clone size: -
D gene: -
V gene: TRBV28
J gene: TRBJ2-7
CDR3 protein: CASTSSYEQYF
CDR3 DNA: TGTGCCAGCACATCCAGCTACGAGCAGTACTTC

clone size: -
D gene: -
V gene: TRBV19
J gene: TRBJ2-3
CDR3 protein: CASSSRRTTSTDTQYF
CDR3 DNA: TGTGCCAGTAGTTCCCGACGGACTACTAGCACAGATACGCAGTATTTT

clone size: -
D gene: TRBD1
V gene: TRBV6-6
J gene: TRBJ2-7
CDR3 protein: CASSSRGRGITEQYF
CDR3 DNA: TGTGCCAGCAGTTCCAGGGGGCGCGGGATTACCGAGCAGTACTTC

clone size: -
D gene: -
V gene: TRBV28
J gene: TRBJ2-1
CDR3 protein: CASSTQGRAYNEQFF
CDR3 DNA: TGTGCCAGCAGTACCCAGGGCAGGGCGTACAATGAGCAGTTCTTC

clone size: -
D gene: -
V gene: TRBV9
J gene: TRBJ1-5
CDR3 protein: CASSPEAGGNQPQHF
CDR3 DNA: TGTGCCAGCAGCCCCGAAGCCGGGGGCAATCAGCCCCAGCATTTT

clone size: -
D gene: TRBD2
V gene: TRBV9
J gene: TRBJ2-3
CDR3 protein: CASSEAPAGGPDTQYF
CDR3 DNA: TGTGCCAGCAGCGAGGCCCCAGCGGGAGGGCCGGATACGCAGTATTTT